These 8 T cell receptor beta chains came from one sample sequenced in a study of blood T cells in healthy people across ages. Sample-barcoded 5' priming and a J-beta primer mix drove a second PCR of about 6 to 12 cycles. Using its own MiXCR run on the 5' RACE reads, TCRdb lists one record per CDR3 protein. The sample includes approximately 1.5 million distinct CDR3 sequences, around 35% seen only once; the top ten take 11%. The sample was blood. The receptors derive from a woman in her 30s in good health.

This clonotype was counted between two and nine times. The chain joins TRBV10-3 to TRBJ1-1; a possible D gene is TRBD1 (5 bases). The CDR3 extends over 13 amino acids. The germline CDR1 and CDR2 sequences are ENHRY and SYGVKD. The V end lost 8 bases, the J end lost 0 bases, and 10 bases lay between the germline ends. The CDR3 is CAIETGLNTEAFF. The CDR3 region has the DNA TGTGCCATCGAAACAGGACTGAACACTGAAGCTTTCTTT.

The genes are TRBV7-6 and TRBJ2-1; D perhaps matches TRBD1 (5 bases). Germline V lookup: CDR1 SGHVS, CDR2 FNYEAQ. This CDR3 comprises 13 residues. V was pared by 6 bases and J by 10 bases, with 16 bases between. CDR3 protein: CASSLDSTYEQFF. The CDR3 DNA follows: TGTGCCAGCAGTCTAGACAGTACCTACGAGCAGTTCTTC.

Comment on this clonotype: The junction departs from germline at one end; a sequencing error may be responsible. The chain is built from TRBV6-5 and TRBJ2-3, with 7 bases matching TRBD1. Germline CDR1 MNHEY, CDR2 SVGAGI. This CDR3 has 14 residues. This CDR3 is CVSSYRDSTDAQYF. The DNA for the CDR3 is TGTGTCAGCAGTTACAGGGACAGCACAGATGCGCAGTATTTT.

This clonotype showed up just a few times. This chain joins TRBV12-3 or TRBV12-4 and TRBJ2-2; 7 bases agree with TRBD1. V was pared by 5 bases and J by 4 bases, with 10 bases of the junction left unmatched. CDR3 length: 16 amino acids. CDR3 residues: CASSPTADRVTGELFF. The CDR3, as DNA: TGTGCCAGCAGTCCCACGGCAGACAGGGTCACCGGGGAGCTGTTTTTT.

Details on this clonotype: Being one base from a much bigger clone, this may be a read error. V and J are TRBV3-1 and TRBJ2-4; a weak D match, TRBD2 (6 bases). This CDR3 is 14 amino acids long. Germline V CDR1 and CDR2: LGHDT, YNNKEL (reference sequence). The ends were cut back, 0 bases at V and 10 bases at J, with 13 bases in the middle. CDR3 region: CASSQDDVREIQYF. The CDR3 DNA follows: TGTGCCAGCAGCCAAGACGACGTTCGGGAGATTCAGTACTTC. Full variable domain (outside the CDR3, taken from reference TRBV3-1 and TRBJ2-4): DTAVSQTPKYLVTQMGNDKSIKCEQNLGHDTMYWYKQDSKKFLKIMFSYNNKELIINETVPNRFSPKSPDKAHLNLHINSLELGDSAVYFCASSQDDVREIQYFGAGTRLSVL.

This clonotype was seen only a few times. The chain is built from TRBV12-3 or TRBV12-4 and TRBJ1-5; D unclear. Between the trimmed V and J ends, which lost 6 bases and 3 bases, there was a span of 9 bases. The CDR3 spans 13 residues. DNA for the CDR3: TGTGCCAGCAGCAGACTGCTCAATCAGCCCCAGCATTTT. Its protein product is CASSRLLNQPQHF.

There are a few counts of this clonotype. The V call is TRBV30, the J call TRBJ2-1, with D maybe TRBD1 (5 bases). V was cut by 2 bases and J by 9 bases, with 11 bases left in between. Germline CDR1 is GTSNPN and CDR2 is SVGIG (reference sequence). CDR3 size: 12 residues. The CDR3 loop reads CAWSTGSSEQFF. CDR3 DNA: TGTGCCTGGAGTACAGGATCCAGTGAGCAGTTCTTC. Drawing the rest from reference TRBV30 and TRBJ2-1, the complete variable domain is SQTIHQWPATLVQPVGSPLSLECTVEGTSNPNLYWYRQAAGRGLQLLFYSVGIGQISSEVPQNLSASRPQDRQFILSSKKLLLSDSGFYLCAWSTGSSEQFFGPGTRLTVL.

This sequence joins TRBV18 and TRBJ2-6; maybe TRBD2 (5 bases). The ends were cut back, 4 bases at V and 1 base at J, with 14 bases in the middle. CDR3 length: 17 amino acids. Germline CDR1 KGHSH, CDR2 LQKENI. The CDR3 DNA reads TGTGCCAGCTCACGGCCGGGAACGACTTCTGGGGCCAACGTCCTGACTTTC. Residues: CASSRPGTTSGANVLTF.